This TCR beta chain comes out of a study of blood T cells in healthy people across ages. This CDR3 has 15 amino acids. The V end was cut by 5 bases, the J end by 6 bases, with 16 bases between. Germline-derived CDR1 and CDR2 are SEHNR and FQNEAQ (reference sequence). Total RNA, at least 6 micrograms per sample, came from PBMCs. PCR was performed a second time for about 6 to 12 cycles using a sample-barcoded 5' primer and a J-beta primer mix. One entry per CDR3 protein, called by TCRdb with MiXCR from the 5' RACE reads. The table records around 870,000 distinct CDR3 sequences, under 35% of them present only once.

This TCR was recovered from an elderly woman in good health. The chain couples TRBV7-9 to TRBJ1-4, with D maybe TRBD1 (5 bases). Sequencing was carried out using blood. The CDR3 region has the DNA TGTGCCAGCAGCGGAACCGGGACGTTGGATGAAAAACTGTTTTTT. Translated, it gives CASSGTGTLDEKLFF.